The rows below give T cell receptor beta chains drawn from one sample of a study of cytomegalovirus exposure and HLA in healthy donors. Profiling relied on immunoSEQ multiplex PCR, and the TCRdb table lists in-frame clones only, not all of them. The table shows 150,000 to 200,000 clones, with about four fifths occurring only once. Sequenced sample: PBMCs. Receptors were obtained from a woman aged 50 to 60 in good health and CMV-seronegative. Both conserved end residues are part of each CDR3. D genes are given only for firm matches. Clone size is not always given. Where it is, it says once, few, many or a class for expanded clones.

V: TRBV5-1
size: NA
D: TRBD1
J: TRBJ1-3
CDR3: CASSLSGGKYGNTIYF
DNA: TGCGCCAGCAGCTTGTCAGGGGGTAAATACGGAAACACCATATATTTT

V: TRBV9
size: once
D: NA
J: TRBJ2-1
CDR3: CASSVVQGNEQFF
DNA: TGTGCCAGCAGCGTAGTTCAGGGCAATGAGCAGTTCTTC

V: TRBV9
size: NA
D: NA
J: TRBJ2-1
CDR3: CASSVGTNLDNEQFF
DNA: TGTGCCAGCAGCGTAGGGACTAACCTAGACAATGAGCAGTTCTTC

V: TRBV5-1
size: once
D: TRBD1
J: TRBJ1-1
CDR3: CASNRGDLNTEAFF
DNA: TGCGCCAGCAACAGGGGCGATTTGAACACTGAAGCTTTCTTT

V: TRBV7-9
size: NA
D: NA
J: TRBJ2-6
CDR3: CASSWSGDTRHPGANVLTF
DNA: TGTGCCAGCAGCTGGAGCGGGGACACTAGACACCCTGGGGCCAACGTCCTGACTTTC

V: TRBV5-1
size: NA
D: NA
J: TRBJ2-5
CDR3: CASSLGHFEETQYF
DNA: TGCGCCAGCAGCTTGGGACACTTTGAAGAGACCCAGTACTTC

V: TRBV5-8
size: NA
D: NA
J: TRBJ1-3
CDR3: CASSLDQSGNTIYF
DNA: TGTGCCAGCAGCTTGGATCAGTCTGGAAACACCATATATTTT

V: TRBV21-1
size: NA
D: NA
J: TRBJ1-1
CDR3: CASSPVRGNTEAFF
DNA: TGTGCCAGCAGTCCTGTCAGGGGAAACACTGAAGCTTTCTTT

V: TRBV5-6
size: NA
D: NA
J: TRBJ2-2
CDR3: CASSPGHGVSGELFF
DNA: TGTGCCAGCAGCCCGGGTCATGGAGTGTCCGGGGAGCTGTTTTTT

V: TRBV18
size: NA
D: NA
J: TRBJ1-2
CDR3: CASSPARAERLYNYGYTF
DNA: TGTGCCAGCTCACCTGCGCGGGCCGAGAGGCTTTATAACTATGGCTACACCTTC

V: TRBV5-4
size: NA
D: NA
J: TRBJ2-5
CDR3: CASSYTGNLGRETQYF
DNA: TGTGCCAGCAGTTACACAGGGAACTTAGGACGAGAGACCCAGTACTTC

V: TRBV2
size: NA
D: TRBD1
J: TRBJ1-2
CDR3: CASSPDRGDGYTF
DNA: TGTGCCAGCAGTCCCGACAGGGGGGATGGCTACACCTTC

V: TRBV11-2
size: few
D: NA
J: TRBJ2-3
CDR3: CASSLDWGPTDTQYF
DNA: TGTGCCAGCAGCTTAGACTGGGGGCCCACAGATACGCAGTATTTT

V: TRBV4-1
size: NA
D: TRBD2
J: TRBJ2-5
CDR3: CASSRAGTSVETQYF
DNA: TGCGCCAGCAGCCGAGCCGGGACTAGCGTAGAGACCCAGTACTTC

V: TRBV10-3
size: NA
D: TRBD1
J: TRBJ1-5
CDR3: CAISKESRQGIGNQPQHF
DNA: TGTGCCATCAGCAAGGAGAGTCGACAGGGCATAGGCAATCAGCCCCAGCATTTT

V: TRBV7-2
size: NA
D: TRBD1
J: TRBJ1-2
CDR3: CASSFRTGYGYTF
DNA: TGTGCCAGCAGCTTTAGGACAGGGTATGGCTACACCTTC

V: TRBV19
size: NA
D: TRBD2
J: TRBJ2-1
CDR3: CASSIDGTSGTTVF
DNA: TGTGCCAGTAGTATAGACGGGACTAGCGGGACCACAGTCTTC

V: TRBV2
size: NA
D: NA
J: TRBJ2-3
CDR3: CASRLVDTGTDTQYF
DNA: TGTGCCAGCCGTCTTGTCGACACTGGGACAGATACGCAGTATTTT

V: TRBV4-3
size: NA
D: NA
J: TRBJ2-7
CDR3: CASSQDPGGKPYEQYF
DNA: TGCGCCAGCAGCCAAGATCCCGGCGGGAAGCCCTACGAGCAGTACTTC

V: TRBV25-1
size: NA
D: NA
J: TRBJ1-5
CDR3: CASSSGALPGQPQHF
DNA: TGTGCCAGCAGTTCAGGTGCCCTCCCGGGGCAGCCCCAGCATTTT

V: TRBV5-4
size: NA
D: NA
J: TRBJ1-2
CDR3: CASSFGGNYGYTF
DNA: TGTGCCAGCAGCTTCGGAGGAAACTATGGCTACACCTTC

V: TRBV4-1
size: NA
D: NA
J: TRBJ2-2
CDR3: CASRNPGTLTGELFF
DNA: TGCGCCAGCAGAAACCCGGGGACACTTACCGGGGAGCTGTTTTTT

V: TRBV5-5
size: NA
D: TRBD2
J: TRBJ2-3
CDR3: CASSLGLARTDTQYF
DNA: TGTGCCAGCAGCTTGGGACTAGCGCGCACAGATACGCAGTATTTT

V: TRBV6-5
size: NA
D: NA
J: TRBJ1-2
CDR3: CASSRQRFGYGYTF
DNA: TGTGCCAGCAGCCGCCAGAGGTTTGGGTATGGCTACACCTTC

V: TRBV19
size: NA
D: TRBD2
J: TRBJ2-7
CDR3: CASRRTSGAYEQYF
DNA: TGTGCCAGTAGGAGGACTAGCGGGGCCTACGAGCAGTACTTC

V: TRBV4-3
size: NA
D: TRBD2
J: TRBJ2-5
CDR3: CASSQERLRVGTSEQETQYF
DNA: TGCGCCAGCAGCCAAGAAAGGTTAAGGGTAGGGACTAGCGAGCAAGAGACCCAGTACTTC

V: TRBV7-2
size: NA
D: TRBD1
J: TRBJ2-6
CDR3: CASSPGRDRGRSGANVLTF
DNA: TGTGCCAGCAGCCCCGGCCGGGACAGGGGGCGGTCTGGGGCCAACGTCCTGACTTTC

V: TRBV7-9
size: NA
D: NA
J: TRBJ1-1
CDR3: CSSTRGDAGNTEAFF
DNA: TGTTCCAGCACCCGGGGGGACGCCGGGAACACTGAAGCTTTCTTT

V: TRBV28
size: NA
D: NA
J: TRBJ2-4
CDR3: CASSTSKNIQYF
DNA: TGTGCCAGCAGTACCAGCAAAAACATTCAGTACTTC

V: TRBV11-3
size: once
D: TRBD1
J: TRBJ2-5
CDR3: CASSPRQGGKETQYF
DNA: TGTGCCAGCAGCCCCCGACAGGGTGGGAAAGAGACCCAGTACTTC

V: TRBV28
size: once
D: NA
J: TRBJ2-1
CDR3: CASSPNYVGTNEQFF
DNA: TGTGCCAGCAGTCCCAACTATGTCGGCACCAATGAGCAGTTCTTC

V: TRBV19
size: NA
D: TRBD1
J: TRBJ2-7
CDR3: CASSFSRTGDEQYF
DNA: TGTGCCAGTAGTTTCTCTAGGACAGGCGACGAGCAGTACTTC

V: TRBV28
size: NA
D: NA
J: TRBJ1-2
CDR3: CASSGDRSGYTF
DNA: TGTGCCAGCAGTGGTGACAGGTCTGGCTACACCTTC

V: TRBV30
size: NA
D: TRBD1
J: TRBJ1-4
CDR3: CACGTGATNEKLFF
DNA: TGTGCCTGCGGGACAGGAGCAACTAATGAAAAACTGTTTTTT

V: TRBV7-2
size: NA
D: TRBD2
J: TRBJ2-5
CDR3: CASSFQSGSQETQYF
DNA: TGTGCTAGCAGCTTCCAGAGCGGGAGCCAAGAGACCCAGTACTTC

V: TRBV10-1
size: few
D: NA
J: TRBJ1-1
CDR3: CASSFRGNTEAFF
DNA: TGCGCCAGCAGCTTCAGGGGAAACACTGAAGCTTTCTTT

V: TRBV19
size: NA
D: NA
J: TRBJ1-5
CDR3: CASTRLNSNQPQHF
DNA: TGTGCCAGTACTAGACTTAATAGCAATCAGCCCCAGCATTTT

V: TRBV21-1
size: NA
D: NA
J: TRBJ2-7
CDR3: CASSKGAGALNEQYF
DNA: TGTGCCAGCAGCAAAGGGGCAGGGGCCCTAAACGAGCAGTACTTC

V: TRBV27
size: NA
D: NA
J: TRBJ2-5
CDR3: CASSLWSGSSETQYF
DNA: TGTGCCAGCAGTTTATGGTCAGGGTCGTCAGAGACCCAGTACTTC

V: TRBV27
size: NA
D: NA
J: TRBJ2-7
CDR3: CASSTSLRWYF
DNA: TGTGCCAGCAGTACCTCCCTACGGTGGTACTTC

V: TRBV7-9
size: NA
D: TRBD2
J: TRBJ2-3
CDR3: CASGPGGSIDTQYF
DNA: TGTGCCAGCGGGCCGGGGGGGTCGATAGATACGCAGTATTTT

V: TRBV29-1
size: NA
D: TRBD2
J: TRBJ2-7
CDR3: CSVSASGAYEQYF
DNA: TGCAGCGTTTCGGCTAGCGGGGCCTACGAGCAGTACTTC

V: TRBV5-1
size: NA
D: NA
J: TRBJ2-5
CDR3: CASSFAGIGETQYF
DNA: TGCGCCAGCAGCTTTGCAGGGATTGGGGAGACCCAGTACTTC

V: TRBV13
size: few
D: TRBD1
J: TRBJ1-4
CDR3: CASSYRTGGIEKLFF
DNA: TGTGCCAGCAGCTACCGGACAGGGGGGATAGAAAAACTGTTTTTT

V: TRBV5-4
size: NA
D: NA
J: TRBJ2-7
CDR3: CASSQSGYEQYF
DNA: TGTGCCAGCAGCCAAAGCGGGTACGAGCAGTACTTC

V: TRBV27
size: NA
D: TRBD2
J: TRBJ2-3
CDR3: CASSLSSGIYTDTQYF
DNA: TGTGCCAGCAGTTTGTCTAGCGGTATATACACAGATACGCAGTATTTT

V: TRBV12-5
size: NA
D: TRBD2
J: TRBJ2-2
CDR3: CASSPPSGSAGELFF
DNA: TGTGCTAGTTCACCCCCAAGCGGGAGTGCCGGGGAGCTGTTTTTT

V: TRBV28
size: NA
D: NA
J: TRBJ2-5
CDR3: CASSSAERGETQYF
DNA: TGTGCCAGCAGTTCCGCGGAAAGGGGAGAGACCCAGTACTTC

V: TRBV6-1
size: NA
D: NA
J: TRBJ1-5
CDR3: CASSEPQGVNQPQHF
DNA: TGTGCCAGCAGTGAACCACAGGGTGTTAATCAGCCCCAGCATTTT

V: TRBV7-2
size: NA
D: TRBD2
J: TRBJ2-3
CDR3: CASSLAPGLAGGRNTQYF
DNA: TGTGCCAGCAGCTTAGCACCGGGACTAGCGGGGGGGCGTAATACGCAGTATTTT

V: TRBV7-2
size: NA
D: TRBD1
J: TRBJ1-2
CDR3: CASSLDRGDYGYTF
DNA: TGTGCCAGCAGCTTAGACAGGGGTGACTATGGCTACACCTTC

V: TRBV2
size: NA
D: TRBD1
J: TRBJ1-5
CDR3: CASSDGRGLTQPQHF
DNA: TGTGCCAGCAGTGATGGCAGGGGGCTCACTCAGCCCCAGCATTTT

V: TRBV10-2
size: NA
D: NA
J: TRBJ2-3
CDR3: CASNEGKRDTQYF
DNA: TGCGCCAGCAATGAGGGAAAGCGGGATACGCAGTATTTT